This T cell receptor beta chain was documented in a study of blood T cells in healthy people across ages. The CDR3 covers 15 residues. Trimming took off 0 bases at V and 6 bases at J, with 13 bases between the two ends. Per germline, CDR1 SGHRS and CDR2 YFSETQ. With a J-beta primer mix and a sample-barcoded 5' primer, a second PCR ran roughly 7 to 11 cycles. TCRdb reanalysed the 5' RACE reads using MiXCR and keeps one entry per CDR3 protein. The profile shows about 1.6 million distinct CDR3 sequences, 30% to 40% of them singletons. This TCR derives from a woman between 25 and 40 years old in good health. This rearrangement joins TRBV5-1 to TRBJ2-1; D is possibly TRBD1 (5 bases). The specimen was blood. The CDR3 reads CASSLDQGSINEQFF. CDR3 bases: TGCGCCAGCAGCTTGGACCAGGGCTCTATCAATGAGCAGTTCTTC.